This T cell receptor beta chain derives from a study of blood T cell repertoires in COVID-19. The data were produced by immunoSEQ multiplex PCR, yet TCRdb's version contains in-frame clones alone and is incomplete. The sample has 280,000 or so clones; 85% are singletons. The germline gives CDR1 MNHNS, CDR2 SASEGT. V lost 1 base, J lost 8 bases, and 8 bases stayed unmatched. The CDR3 extends over 16 amino acids. Two negative PCRs, clearance, or symptom resolution had been documented for recovered Cohort 3 donors. The table lists this clone with a few counts. The source of this sequence is a woman between 50 and 59 years old who had recovered from COVID-19. V is TRBV6-1 and J is TRBJ1-6, with 7 bases identical to TRBD1. Sequenced input: PBMCs or T cells enriched from blood (not recorded which). The CDR3 coding sequence is TGTGCCAGCAGTGAAGAGGAGGCGACAGGGTATTCACCCCTCCACTTT. Protein product: CASSEEEATGYSPLHF.